These T cell receptor beta chains were read from a single sample in a study of preoperative IRX-2 immunotherapy in early breast cancer. Repertoires were generated with immunoSEQ multiplex PCR, while TCRdb's copy carries only in-frame clones and drops some. The sample yields roughly 57,000 clones, 94% seen once. This material was collected from a patient treated with IRX-2 immunotherapy. The receptors stem from a human donor with breast cancer. Both conserved end residues are part of each CDR3. A D gene is named only where the DNA matches it firmly. Expanded clones get a size class; other rows say once, few or many, or leave the size out.

V gene: TRBV5-1; D gene: -; clone size: once; J gene: TRBJ2-3; CDR3 protein: CASSLALAISTDTQYF; CDR3 DNA: TGCGCCAGCAGCTTGGCCCTGGCTATAAGCACAGATACGCAGTATTTT
V gene: TRBV30; D gene: TRBD1; clone size: -; J gene: TRBJ1-2; CDR3 protein: CALDRGVYYGYTF; CDR3 DNA: TGTGCACTTGACAGGGGGGTTTACTATGGCTACACCTTC
V gene: TRBV11-3; D gene: -; clone size: -; J gene: TRBJ2-1; CDR3 protein: CASSLGGGDEQFF; CDR3 DNA: TGTGCCAGCAGCTTAGGTGGGGGAGATGAGCAGTTCTTC
V gene: TRBV7-2; D gene: TRBD2; clone size: -; J gene: TRBJ2-1; CDR3 protein: CASSWEGNEQFF; CDR3 DNA: TGTGCCAGCAGCTGGGAGGGAAATGAGCAGTTCTTC
V gene: TRBV27; D gene: TRBD1; clone size: once; J gene: TRBJ2-2; CDR3 protein: CASRDWDRDGGELFF; CDR3 DNA: TGTGCCAGCAGAGACTGGGACAGGGATGGCGGGGAGCTGTTTTTT
V gene: TRBV19; D gene: -; clone size: -; J gene: TRBJ1-2; CDR3 protein: CASSIGGNYGYTF; CDR3 DNA: TGTGCCAGTAGTATCGGGGGAAATTATGGCTACACCTTC
V gene: TRBV7-9; D gene: -; clone size: -; J gene: TRBJ1-1; CDR3 protein: CASSPLGGGTEAFF; CDR3 DNA: TGTGCCAGCAGCCCGTTAGGAGGGGGCACTGAAGCTTTCTTT
V gene: TRBV10-3; D gene: TRBD2; clone size: once; J gene: TRBJ2-5; CDR3 protein: CAISSRGDQETQYF; CDR3 DNA: TGTGCCATCAGCTCGCGGGGGGACCAAGAGACCCAGTACTTC
V gene: TRBV6-6; D gene: -; clone size: -; J gene: TRBJ2-5; CDR3 protein: CASTRGETQYF; CDR3 DNA: TGTGCCAGCACGCGGGGAGAGACCCAGTACTTC
V gene: TRBV7-9; D gene: TRBD2; clone size: -; J gene: TRBJ2-7; CDR3 protein: CASSLGVAGGFYEQYF; CDR3 DNA: TGTGCCAGCAGCTTAGGGGTAGCGGGAGGCTTCTACGAGCAGTACTTC
V gene: TRBV18; D gene: -; clone size: -; J gene: TRBJ2-7; CDR3 protein: CASSPHKGHYEQYF; CDR3 DNA: TGTGCCAGCTCACCACACAAGGGACACTACGAGCAGTACTTC
V gene: TRBV5-1; D gene: -; clone size: -; J gene: TRBJ1-2; CDR3 protein: CASFGYSIGPGMDNYGYTF; CDR3 DNA: TGCGCCAGCTTCGGATACAGTATAGGCCCCGGAATGGATAACTATGGCTACACCTTC
V gene: TRBV6-5; D gene: -; clone size: -; J gene: TRBJ1-2; CDR3 protein: CASSRGVGSLYGYTF; CDR3 DNA: TGTGCCAGCAGCCGAGGCGTGGGGTCCCTCTATGGCTACACCTTC
V gene: TRBV7-2; D gene: TRBD2; clone size: -; J gene: TRBJ2-5; CDR3 protein: CASSLAYGTSGSRETQYF; CDR3 DNA: TGTGCCAGCAGCTTAGCGTACGGGACTAGCGGGAGTAGGGAGACCCAGTACTTC
V gene: TRBV19; D gene: -; clone size: -; J gene: TRBJ1-2; CDR3 protein: CASSWVHYGYTF; CDR3 DNA: TGTGCCAGTAGTTGGGTGCACTATGGCTACACCTTC
V gene: TRBV13; D gene: -; clone size: -; J gene: TRBJ2-7; CDR3 protein: CASSLGQGTHEQYF; CDR3 DNA: TGTGCCAGCAGCTTAGGACAGGGAACCCACGAGCAGTACTTC
V gene: TRBV4-1; D gene: TRBD1; clone size: -; J gene: TRBJ1-5; CDR3 protein: CASSQVWTGSQPQHF; CDR3 DNA: TGCGCCAGCAGCCAAGTTTGGACAGGGAGTCAGCCCCAGCATTTT
V gene: TRBV2; D gene: TRBD1; clone size: -; J gene: TRBJ2-5; CDR3 protein: CASSVAGGRETQYF; CDR3 DNA: TGTGCCAGCAGTGTTGCAGGGGGCAGGGAGACCCAGTACTTC
V gene: TRBV4-2; D gene: -; clone size: few; J gene: TRBJ2-5; CDR3 protein: CASSQDLVGGGRGETQYF; CDR3 DNA: TGTGCCAGCAGCCAAGATCTTGTGGGTGGGGGTCGTGGAGAGACCCAGTACTTC
V gene: TRBV5-1; D gene: -; clone size: once; J gene: TRBJ2-1; CDR3 protein: CASSLETGPNEQFF; CDR3 DNA: TGCGCCAGCAGCTTGGAGACCGGTCCCAATGAGCAGTTCTTC
V gene: TRBV11-2; D gene: -; clone size: -; J gene: TRBJ2-7; CDR3 protein: CASSLPGPTYEQYF; CDR3 DNA: TGTGCCAGCAGCTTACCGGGACCTACCTACGAGCAGTACTTC
V gene: TRBV4-3; D gene: TRBD1; clone size: -; J gene: TRBJ1-2; CDR3 protein: CASSPRTGGLSGGYTF; CDR3 DNA: TGCGCCAGCAGCCCCCGGACAGGGGGGCTATCTGGTGGCTACACCTTC
V gene: TRBV5-6; D gene: -; clone size: -; J gene: TRBJ2-5; CDR3 protein: CASKAFGVGEAQETQYF; CDR3 DNA: TGTGCCAGCAAAGCTTTTGGAGTGGGAGAGGCCCAAGAGACCCAGTACTTC
V gene: TRBV30; D gene: TRBD2; clone size: once; J gene: TRBJ2-7; CDR3 protein: CASGPGGSREQYF; CDR3 DNA: TGTGCCTCTGGTCCGGGGGGTTCTCGGGAGCAGTACTTC
V gene: TRBV4-3; D gene: -; clone size: -; J gene: TRBJ1-2; CDR3 protein: CASSQAWGITTGPYGYTF; CDR3 DNA: TGCGCCAGCAGCCAAGCCTGGGGGATTACGACAGGCCCCTATGGCTACACCTTC
V gene: TRBV4-3; D gene: -; clone size: -; J gene: TRBJ2-3; CDR3 protein: CASSSRRGTQYF; CDR3 DNA: TGCGCCAGCAGCAGTCGCCGCGGTACGCAGTATTTT
V gene: TRBV23-1; D gene: -; clone size: -; J gene: TRBJ2-7; CDR3 protein: CATTQVYGQYF; CDR3 DNA: TGCGCCACCACCCAGGTTTATGGGCAGTACTTC